The 9 T cell receptor beta chains given below trace back to one sample, sequenced in a study of T cell repertoires in cytomegalovirus infection. One entry per CDR3 protein, called by TCRdb with MiXCR from the reads. The data show about 320,000 distinct CDR3 sequences, around a tenth seen once. The sequenced sample consisted of PBMCs. The receptors were sampled from a human donor in good health (CMV status not recorded). Some clones in this sample may be carry-over from other donors' samples.

Remarks on this clonotype: A much larger clone lies one base from this, so it may be a read error. The rearrangement joins TRBV12-3 or TRBV12-4 to TRBJ2-7; D unclear. Trimming took 2 bases from V and 4 from J, leaving 18 bases between them. The CDR3 has 16 residues. The CDR3 DNA sequence: TGTGCCAGCAGTTTAAGTTTAGCCTCCATCCGTTACGAGCAGTACTTC. It codes for CASSLSLASIRYEQYF.

This clonotype was seen a handful of times. The chain recombines TRBV14 with TRBJ2-3; D not certain. Germline loops: CDR1 SGHDN, CDR2 FVKESK. This CDR3 region has 13 residues. Trimming removed 0 bases from V and 5 bases from J, with 6 bases in between. CDR3 residues: CASSQDVRDTQYF. The CDR3 nucleotides read TGTGCCAGCAGCCAAGATGTTCGAGATACGCAGTATTTT.

This clonotype was observed a few times. The chain couples TRBV12-3 or TRBV12-4 to TRBJ2-1, with TRBD1 matching over 10 bases. The CDR3 runs 16 residues. After removal of 4 bases from V and 10 bases from J, the junction contained 13 bases not matched to a gene. CDR3 protein: CASSSSGTGAGREQFF. The CDR3 nucleotides are TGTGCCAGCAGTTCCTCCGGGACAGGGGCCGGGAGAGAGCAGTTCTTC.

The chain recombines TRBV4-2 with TRBJ1-5; the D is unclear. V was clipped by 2 bases and J by 0 bases, with 5 bases between them. Germline CDR1 and CDR2: LGHNA and YNFKEQ. The CDR3 length is 14 residues. CDR3 loop: CASSQRASNQPQHF. DNA of the CDR3: TGTGCCAGCAGCCAACGGGCTAGCAATCAGCCCCAGCATTTT.

This clonotype was seen at least ten times. The chain joins TRBV6-2 or TRBV6-3 to TRBJ2-7, with TRBD2 matching 7 bases. The CDR3 is 15 amino acids. Germline lookup yields CDR1 MNHEY and CDR2 SVGEGT. J gave up 2 bases and V 2 bases, and 6 bases lay outside the gene matches. The CDR3 loop reads CASSYAGEGAYEQYF. CDR3 sequence (DNA): TGTGCCAGCAGTTACGCGGGGGAAGGGGCCTACGAGCAGTACTTC.

There are a few counts of this clonotype. V and J are TRBV4-3 and TRBJ1-5; D remains ambiguous. The CDR3 sequence is 14 residues long. Germline-derived CDR1 and CDR2 are LGHNA and YSLEER. Trimming took off 0 bases at V and 2 bases at J, with 5 bases between the two ends. CDR3 nucleotide sequence: TGCGCCAGCAGCCAAGATTTCGGCAATCAGCCCCAGCATTTT. Amino acid sequence: CASSQDFGNQPQHF.

This clonotype was found many times. This chain uses TRBV24-1 with TRBJ2-3; 13 nucleotides align to TRBD2. The germline CDR1 and CDR2 sequences are KGHDR and SFDVKD. The CDR3 length is 17 residues. After removal of 4 bases from V and 3 bases from J, the junction contained 6 bases not matched to a gene. CDR3 DNA sequence: TGTGCCACCAGTGACCCCTCGACTAGCGGGGGGACAGATACGCAGTATTTT. It specifies CATSDPSTSGGTDTQYF.

The chain employs TRBV12-3 or TRBV12-4 and TRBJ2-1; a possible D gene is TRBD2 (6 bases). This CDR3 spans 13 amino acids. V was clipped by 3 bases and J by 7 bases, with 10 bases between them. CDR3: CASSFRERNEQFF. The CDR3 bases are TGTGCCAGCAGTTTCCGGGAGAGGAATGAGCAGTTCTTC.

V and J are TRBV20-1 and TRBJ1-4, with D unresolved. Germline CDR1 and CDR2: DFQATT and SNEGSKA (reference sequence). The CDR3 is made up of 15 amino acids. Deletions cut 1 base from V and 0 bases from J, with 9 bases between. The CDR3 DNA follows: TGCAGTGCTAGAGGAGAGATCGCAACTAATGAAAAACTGTTTTTT. Amino acids: CSARGEIATNEKLFF.